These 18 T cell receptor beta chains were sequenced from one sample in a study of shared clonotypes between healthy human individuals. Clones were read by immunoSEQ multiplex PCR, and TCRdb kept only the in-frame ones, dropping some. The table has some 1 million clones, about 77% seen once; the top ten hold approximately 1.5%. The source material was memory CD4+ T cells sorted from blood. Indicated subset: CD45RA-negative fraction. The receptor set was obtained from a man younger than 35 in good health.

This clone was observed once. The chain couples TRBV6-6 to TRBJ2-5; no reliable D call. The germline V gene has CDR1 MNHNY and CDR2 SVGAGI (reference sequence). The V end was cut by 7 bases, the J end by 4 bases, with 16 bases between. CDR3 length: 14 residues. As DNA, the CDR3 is TGTGCCAGCACCGAAGGCACTCTGGTAGAGACCCAGTACTTC. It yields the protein CASTEGTLVETQYF.

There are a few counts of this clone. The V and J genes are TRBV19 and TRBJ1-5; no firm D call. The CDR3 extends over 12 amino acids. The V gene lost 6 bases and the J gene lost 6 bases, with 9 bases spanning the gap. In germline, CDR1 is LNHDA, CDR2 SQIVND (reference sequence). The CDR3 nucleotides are TGTGCCAGTAGACCGGGGAGTCAGCCCCAGCATTTT. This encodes CASRPGSQPQHF. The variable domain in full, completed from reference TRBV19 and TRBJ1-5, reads DGGITQSPKYLFRKEGQNVTLSCEQNLNHDAMYWYRQDPGQGLRLIYYSQIVNDFQKGDIAEGYSVSREKKESFPLTVTSAQKNPTAFYLCASRPGSQPQHFGDGTRLSIL.

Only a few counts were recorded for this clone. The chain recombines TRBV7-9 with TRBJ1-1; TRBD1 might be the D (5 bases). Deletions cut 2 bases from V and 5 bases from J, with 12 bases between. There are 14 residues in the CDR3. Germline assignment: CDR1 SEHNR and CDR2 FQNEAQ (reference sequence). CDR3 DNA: TGTGCCAGCAGCTTATCGGGGGGAGTGACTGAAGCTTTCTTT. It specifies CASSLSGGVTEAFF.

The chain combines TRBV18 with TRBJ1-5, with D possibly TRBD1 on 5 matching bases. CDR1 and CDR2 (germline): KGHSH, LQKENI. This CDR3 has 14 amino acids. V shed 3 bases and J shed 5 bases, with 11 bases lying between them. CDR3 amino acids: CASSPTRDHQPQHF. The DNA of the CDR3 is TGTGCCAGCTCACCGACACGGGACCATCAGCCCCAGCATTTT.

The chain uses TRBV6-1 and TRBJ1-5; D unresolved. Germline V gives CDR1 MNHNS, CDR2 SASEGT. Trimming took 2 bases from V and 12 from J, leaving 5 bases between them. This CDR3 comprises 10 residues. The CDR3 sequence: CASSERSQHF. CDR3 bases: TGTGCCAGCAGTGAACGTAGCCAGCATTTT.

The CDR3 loop is CASRGLAGLETQYF. The DNA of the CDR3 is TGCGCCAGCAGGGGACTAGCGGGGTTAGAGACCCAGTACTTC. V gene TRBV5-1 combines with J gene TRBJ2-5; 13 nucleotides line up with TRBD2. This CDR3 has 14 amino acids. The germline V gene has CDR1 SGHRS and CDR2 YFSETQ. Unmatched junction bases numbered 2, after V lost 5 bases and J lost 4 bases.

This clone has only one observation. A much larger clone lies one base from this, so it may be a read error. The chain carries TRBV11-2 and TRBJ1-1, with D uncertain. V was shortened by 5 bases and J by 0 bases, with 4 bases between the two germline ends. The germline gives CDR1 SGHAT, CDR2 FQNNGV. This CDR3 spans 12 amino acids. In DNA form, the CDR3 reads TGTGCCAGCAGCCAGATGAACACTGAAGCTTTCTTT. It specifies CASSQMNTEAFF. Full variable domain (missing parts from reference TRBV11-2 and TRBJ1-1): EAGVAQSPRYKIIEKRQSVAFWCNPISGHATLYWYQQILGQGPKLLIQFQNNGVVDDSQLPKDRFSAERLKGVDSTLKIQPAKLEDSAVYLCASSQMNTEAFFGQGTRLTVV.

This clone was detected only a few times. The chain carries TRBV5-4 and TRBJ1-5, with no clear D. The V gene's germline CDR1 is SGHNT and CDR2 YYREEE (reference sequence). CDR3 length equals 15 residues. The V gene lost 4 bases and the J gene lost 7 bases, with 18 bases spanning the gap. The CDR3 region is CASSPESGPGQPQHF. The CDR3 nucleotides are TGTGCCAGCAGCCCGGAATCTGGGCCTGGACAGCCCCAGCATTTT.

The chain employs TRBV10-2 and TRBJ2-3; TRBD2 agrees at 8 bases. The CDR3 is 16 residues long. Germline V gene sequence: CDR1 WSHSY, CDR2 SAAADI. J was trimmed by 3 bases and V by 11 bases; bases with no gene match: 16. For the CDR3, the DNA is TGCGCCTCCAAACTTTCGTCGGGAGGGGGTACAGATACGCAGTATTTT. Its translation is CASKLSSGGGTDTQYF.

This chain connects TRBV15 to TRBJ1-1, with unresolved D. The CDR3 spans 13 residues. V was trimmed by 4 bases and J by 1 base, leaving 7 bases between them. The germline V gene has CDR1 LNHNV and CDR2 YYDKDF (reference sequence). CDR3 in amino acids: CATSITPNTEAFF. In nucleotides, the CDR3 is TGTGCCACCAGCATAACCCCGAACACTGAAGCTTTCTTT.

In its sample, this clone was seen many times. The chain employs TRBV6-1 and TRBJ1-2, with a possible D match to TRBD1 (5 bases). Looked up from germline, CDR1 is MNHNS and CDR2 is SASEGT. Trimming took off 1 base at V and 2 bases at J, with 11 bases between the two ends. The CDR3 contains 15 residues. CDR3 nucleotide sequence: TGTGCCAGCAGTGAAGGCAGTGCAGGGAACTATGGCTACACCTTC. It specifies CASSEGSAGNYGYTF.

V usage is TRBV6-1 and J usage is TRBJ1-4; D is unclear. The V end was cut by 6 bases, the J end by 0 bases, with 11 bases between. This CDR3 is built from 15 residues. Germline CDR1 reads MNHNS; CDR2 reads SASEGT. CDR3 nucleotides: TGTGCCAGCAGCCTTATCAGTACAACTAATGAAAAACTGTTTTTT. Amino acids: CASSLISTTNEKLFF.

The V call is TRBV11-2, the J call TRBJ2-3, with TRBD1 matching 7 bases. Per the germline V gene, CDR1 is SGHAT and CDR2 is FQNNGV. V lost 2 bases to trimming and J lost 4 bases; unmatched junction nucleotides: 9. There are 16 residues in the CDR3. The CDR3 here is CASSLKSTGSADTQYF. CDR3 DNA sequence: TGTGCCAGCAGCTTAAAGTCGACAGGGAGCGCAGATACGCAGTATTTT.

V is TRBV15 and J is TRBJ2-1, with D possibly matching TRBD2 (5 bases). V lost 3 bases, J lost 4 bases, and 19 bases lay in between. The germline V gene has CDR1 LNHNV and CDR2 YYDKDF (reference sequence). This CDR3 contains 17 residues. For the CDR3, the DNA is TGTGCCACCAGCAGGGAAACAAAACACGGGGTGTACAATGAGCAGTTCTTC. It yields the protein CATSRETKHGVYNEQFF.

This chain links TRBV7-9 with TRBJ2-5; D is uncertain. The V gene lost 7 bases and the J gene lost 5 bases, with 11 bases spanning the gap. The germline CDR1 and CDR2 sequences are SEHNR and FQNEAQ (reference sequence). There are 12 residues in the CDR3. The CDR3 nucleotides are TGTGCCAGCACCGTGTTCGGGGAGACCCAGTACTTC. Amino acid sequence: CASTVFGETQYF.

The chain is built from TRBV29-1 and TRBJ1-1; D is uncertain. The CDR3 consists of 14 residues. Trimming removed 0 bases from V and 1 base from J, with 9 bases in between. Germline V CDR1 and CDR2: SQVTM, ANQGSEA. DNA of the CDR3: TGCAGCGTTGAAGAATGGACGGCGAACACTGAAGCTTTCTTT. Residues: CSVEEWTANTEAFF.

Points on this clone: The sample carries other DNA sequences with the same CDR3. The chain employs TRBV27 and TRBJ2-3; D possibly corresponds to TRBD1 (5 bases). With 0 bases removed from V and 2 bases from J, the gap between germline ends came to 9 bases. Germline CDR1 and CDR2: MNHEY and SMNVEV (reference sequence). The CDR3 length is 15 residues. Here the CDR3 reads CASSLSTGHTDTQYF. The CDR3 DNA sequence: TGTGCCAGCAGTTTATCGACCGGACACACAGATACGCAGTATTTT.

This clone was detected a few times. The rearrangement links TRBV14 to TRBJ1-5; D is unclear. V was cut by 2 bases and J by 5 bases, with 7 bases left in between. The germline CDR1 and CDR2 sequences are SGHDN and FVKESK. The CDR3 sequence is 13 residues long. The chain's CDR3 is CASSQNQDQPQHF. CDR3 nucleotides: TGTGCCAGCAGCCAAAATCAGGATCAGCCCCAGCATTTT.